The rows below give T cell receptor beta chains drawn from one sample of a study of OX40 agonist ivuxolimab in advanced cancers. Method: immunoSEQ multiplex PCR; TCRdb's copy keeps in-frame clones and lacks some. This repertoire shows 11,000 to 15,000 clones, roughly 92% found once; its top ten account for roughly 22%. Sequenced material: CD4+ or CD8+ T cells sorted from blood, taken in a trial of the OX40 agonist ivuxolimab. These receptors originate from an adult with an advanced solid tumor such as melanoma, head and neck, liver or kidney cancer. Both conserved end residues are part of each CDR3. A D gene is named only where the DNA matches it firmly. Clone size is shown for a subset of rows, as once, few, many or a class of expanded clone.

d_gene | j_gene | v_gene | abundance | CDR3aa | CDR3nt
. | TRBJ1-3 | TRBV6-6 | . | CASSSQSSSGNTIYF | TGTGCCAGCAGTTCACAGAGCAGCTCTGGAAACACCATATATTTT
. | TRBJ2-2 | TRBV29-1 | . | CSVEEALGTGELFF | TGCAGCGTTGAGGAAGCCCTCGGGACCGGGGAGCTGTTTTTT
TRBD1 | TRBJ2-3 | TRBV19 | once | CASRNRDRAEDTQYF | TGTGCCAGTAGAAACCGGGACAGGGCGGAAGATACGCAGTATTTT
. | TRBJ2-7 | TRBV7-9 | . | CASSFPPRRDYEQYF | TGTGCCAGCAGCTTTCCCCCGAGGAGGGACTACGAGCAGTACTTC
. | TRBJ2-1 | TRBV27 | . | CASSLLGGGHNEQFF | TGTGCCAGCAGTTTATTAGGCGGGGGCCACAATGAGCAGTTCTTC
TRBD1 | TRBJ2-1 | TRBV7-6 | . | CASSQGEVPPYNEQFF | TGTGCCAGCAGCCAGGGGGAAGTTCCCCCCTACAATGAGCAGTTCTTC
. | TRBJ1-1 | TRBV10-1 | . | CASSEMGNTEAFF | TGCGCCAGCAGTGAGATGGGGAACACTGAAGCTTTCTTT
TRBD1 | TRBJ2-7 | TRBV7-9 | . | CASSNGQGSYEQYF | TGTGCCAGCAGCAACGGACAGGGTTCCTACGAGCAGTACTTC
. | TRBJ2-7 | TRBV10-1 | . | CASSEVSGSRVANEQYF | TGCGCCAGCAGTGAGGTCTCGGGGAGTAGGGTTGCCAACGAGCAGTACTTC
. | TRBJ1-5 | TRBV21-1 | . | CASSRSEVEPQHF | TGTGCCAGCAGCAGATCGGAAGTTGAGCCCCAGCATTTT
TRBD2 | TRBJ2-7 | TRBV19 | . | CASSVRLAGVGEQYF | TGTGCCAGTAGTGTACGACTAGCGGGAGTTGGCGAGCAGTACTTC
. | TRBJ1-3 | TRBV19 | . | CASSPASGGNTIYF | TGTGCCAGTAGTCCGGCAAGCGGTGGAAACACCATATATTTT
. | TRBJ2-3 | TRBV9 | once | CASSGSLSTDTQYF | TGTGCCAGCAGCGGTAGTCTTTCCACAGATACGCAGTATTTT
. | TRBJ1-1 | TRBV27 | . | CASSGNTEAFF | TGTGCCAGCAGCGGAAACACTGAAGCTTTCTTT
. | TRBJ2-7 | TRBV4-1 | . | CASSQEARYEQYF | TGCGCCAGCAGCCAAGAAGCCCGCTACGAGCAGTACTTC
. | TRBJ2-4 | TRBV27 | . | CASSSGVIQYF | TGTGCCAGCAGTTCCGGGGTAATCCAGTACTTC
TRBD2 | TRBJ2-4 | TRBV28 | . | CASSLAGLGNIQYF | TGTGCCAGCAGCCTAGCGGGATTAGGAAACATTCAGTACTTC
. | TRBJ2-5 | TRBV7-9 | . | CASRSEVQETQYF | TGTGCCAGCAGGTCCGAGGTGCAGGAGACCCAGTACTTC
. | TRBJ2-7 | TRBV28 | . | CASSASGTDSYEQYF | TGTGCCAGCAGTGCTTCCGGGACGGACTCCTACGAGCAGTACTTC
. | TRBJ1-2 | TRBV2 | . | CASSGLGAGGYGYTF | TGTGCCAGCAGTGGGCTAGGGGCGGGAGGCTATGGCTACACCTTC
TRBD2 | TRBJ2-2 | TRBV4-3 | . | CASSQVGGGRSIGELFF | TGCGCCAGCAGCCAAGTCGGGGGCGGGAGGTCTATCGGGGAGCTGTTTTTT
. | TRBJ2-1 | TRBV7-2 | . | CASSSPAGPLIDEQFF | TGTGCCAGCAGCTCCCCAGCGGGTCCCCTGATCGATGAGCAGTTCTTC
. | TRBJ1-1 | TRBV7-9 | once | CASSFLNTEAFF | TGTGCCAGCAGCTTCCTGAACACTGAAGCTTTCTTT
TRBD1 | TRBJ2-7 | TRBV11-3 | . | CASSPWTGLGYEQYF | TGTGCCAGCAGCCCCTGGACAGGGCTGGGTTACGAGCAGTACTTC
. | TRBJ1-2 | TRBV19 | . | CASRIGGSAGYTF | TGTGCCAGTAGAATTGGGGGAAGTGCTGGCTACACCTTC
TRBD1 | TRBJ2-7 | TRBV2 | . | CASTFPGGWEQYF | TGTGCCAGCACTTTCCCAGGGGGATGGGAGCAGTACTTC
TRBD2 | TRBJ2-5 | TRBV7-3 | once | CASSPLAGRPVETQYF | TGTGCCAGCAGCCCACTAGCGGGCCGCCCGGTTGAGACCCAGTACTTC
TRBD1 | TRBJ1-1 | TRBV7-6 | . | CASSRDSGDTEAFF | TGTGCCAGCAGTCGGGACAGTGGGGACACTGAAGCTTTCTTT
. | TRBJ1-2 | TRBV5-1 | . | CASSSPDDNYGYTF | TGCGCCAGCAGCTCTCCGGACGATAACTATGGCTACACCTTC
TRBD1 | TRBJ1-1 | TRBV12-5 | . | CASGLWDRVNTEAFF | TGTGCTAGTGGTTTGTGGGACAGGGTGAACACTGAAGCTTTCTTT
. | TRBJ1-1 | TRBV5-4 | . | CASSYSWGTEAFF | TGTGCCAGCAGCTATAGCTGGGGCACTGAAGCTTTCTTT
TRBD1 | TRBJ2-5 | TRBV6-5 | few | CASRSGTVQETQYF | TGTGCCAGCAGGTCCGGGACAGTTCAAGAGACCCAGTACTTC
TRBD2 | TRBJ2-5 | TRBV27 | . | CASIFGASGNQETQYF | TGTGCCAGCATCTTCGGGGCTAGCGGGAACCAAGAGACCCAGTACTTC
TRBD2 | TRBJ2-1 | TRBV15 | . | CATSIEGGTYNEQFF | TGTGCCACCAGCATAGAGGGAGGGACCTACAATGAGCAGTTCTTC
TRBD1 | TRBJ2-1 | TRBV7-9 | . | CASSYGGQGAYNEQFF | TGTGCCAGCAGCTACGGAGGACAGGGCGCCTACAATGAGCAGTTCTTC
. | TRBJ1-1 | TRBV28 | . | CASSFHTLNTEAFF | TGTGCCAGCAGTTTCCACACTCTGAACACTGAAGCTTTCTTT
TRBD1 | TRBJ1-1 | TRBV5-6 | . | CASSLGDSLPTEAFF | TGTGCCAGCAGCTTGGGGGACAGCCTACCCACTGAAGCTTTCTTT
. | TRBJ2-1 | TRBV5-6 | . | CASSLGSPGNEQFF | TGTGCCAGCAGCTTGGGAAGCCCAGGGAATGAGCAGTTCTTC
. | TRBJ2-5 | TRBV4-1 | . | CASSQVETPPGQYF | TGCGCCAGCAGCCAAGTTGAAACGCCCCCAGGGCAGTACTTC
. | TRBJ2-7 | TRBV29-1 | . | CSVEELQDRPSYEQYF | TGCAGCGTTGAAGAGCTGCAGGACAGACCTTCCTACGAGCAGTACTTC
. | TRBJ2-2 | TRBV28 | once | CASSFLITGELFF | TGTGCCAGCAGTTTCCTGATCACCGGGGAGCTGTTTTTT
TRBD1 | TRBJ2-7 | TRBV11-2 | once | CASRRKVGQEAYEQYF | TGTGCCAGCAGGAGGAAAGTGGGACAGGAGGCCTACGAGCAGTACTTC
. | TRBJ2-1 | TRBV6-4 | . | CASSVWGGGGNEQFF | TGTGCCAGCAGTGTCTGGGGAGGGGGGGGCAATGAGCAGTTCTTC
. | TRBJ2-1 | TRBV7-9 | . | CASSPLTSINEQFF | TGTGCCAGCAGCCCCCTGACTAGTATCAATGAGCAGTTCTTC
. | TRBJ1-1 | TRBV5-4 | . | CASSPRGSTEAFF | TGTGCCAGCAGCCCAAGGGGGAGCACTGAAGCTTTCTTT
. | TRBJ2-5 | TRBV30 | . | CAWSVGSSGETQYF | TGTGCCTGGAGTGTGGGGTCCTCGGGAGAGACCCAGTACTTC
TRBD2 | TRBJ2-3 | TRBV7-9 | . | CASSLGDYPTSTQYF | TGTGCCAGCAGCTTAGGGGACTACCCGACATCTACGCAGTATTTT
. | TRBJ2-3 | TRBV27 | . | CASSLGDTQYF | TGTGCCAGCAGTTTAGGGGATACGCAGTATTTT
. | TRBJ1-1 | TRBV27 | . | CASRQYGVGAFF | TGTGCCAGCAGACAATACGGGGTAGGGGCTTTCTTT
TRBD1 | TRBJ2-7 | TRBV2 | . | CASSVGQGGTYEQYF | TGTGCCAGCAGCGTAGGACAGGGCGGGACCTACGAGCAGTACTTC
. | TRBJ2-1 | TRBV6-5 | . | CASSNGASSYNEQFF | TGTGCCAGCAGTAACGGGGCAAGCTCCTACAATGAGCAGTTCTTC
. | TRBJ2-3 | TRBV29-1 | . | CSVERTDTQYF | TGCAGCGTTGAACGCACAGATACGCAGTATTTT
TRBD2 | TRBJ2-1 | TRBV7-2 | . | CASAGTSADNEQFF | TGTGCCAGTGCCGGGACTAGCGCCGACAATGAGCAGTTCTTC
. | TRBJ1-1 | TRBV6-5 | . | CASSYAGEAFF | TGTGCCAGCAGTTATGCCGGGGAAGCTTTCTTT
TRBD1 | TRBJ1-1 | TRBV5-1 | . | CASSPAWQGAFNTEAFF | TGCGCCAGCAGCCCGGCGTGGCAGGGGGCATTCAACACTGAAGCTTTCTTT
TRBD1 | TRBJ2-7 | TRBV5-1 | . | CASSWGQGNYEQYF | TGCGCCAGCAGCTGGGGACAGGGCAACTACGAGCAGTACTTC
TRBD1 | TRBJ1-5 | TRBV28 | . | CASSAGTGRAPQHF | TGTGCCAGCAGTGCCGGGACAGGGAGGGCGCCCCAGCATTTT
. | TRBJ1-4 | TRBV27 | . | CASSFTRAEKLFF | TGTGCCAGCAGTTTTACCAGGGCTGAAAAACTGTTTTTT
TRBD2 | TRBJ2-1 | TRBV11-3 | . | CASSPSGNYNEQFF | TGTGCCAGCAGCCCCAGCGGGAACTACAATGAGCAGTTCTTC
. | TRBJ2-3 | TRBV28 | . | CASSFQPTIADTQYF | TGTGCCAGCAGTTTCCAGCCTACTATCGCAGATACGCAGTATTTT